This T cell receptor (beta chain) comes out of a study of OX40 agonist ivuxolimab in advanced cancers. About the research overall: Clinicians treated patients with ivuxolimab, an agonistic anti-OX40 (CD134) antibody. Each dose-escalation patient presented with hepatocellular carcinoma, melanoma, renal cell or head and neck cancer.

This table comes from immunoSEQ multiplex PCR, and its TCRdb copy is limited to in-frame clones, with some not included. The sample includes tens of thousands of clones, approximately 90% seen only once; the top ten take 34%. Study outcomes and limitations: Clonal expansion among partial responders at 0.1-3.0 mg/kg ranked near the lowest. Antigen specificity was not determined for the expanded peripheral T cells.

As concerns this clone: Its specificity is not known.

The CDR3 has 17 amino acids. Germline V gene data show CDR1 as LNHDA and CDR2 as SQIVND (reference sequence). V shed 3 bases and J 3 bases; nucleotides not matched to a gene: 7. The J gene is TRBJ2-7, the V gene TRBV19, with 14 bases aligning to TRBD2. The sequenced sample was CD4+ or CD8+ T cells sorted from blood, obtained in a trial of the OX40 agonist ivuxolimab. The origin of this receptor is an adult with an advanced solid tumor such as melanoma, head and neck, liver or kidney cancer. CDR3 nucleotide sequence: TGTGCCAGTAGTATGCTCGGGACTAGCGGGAGTTACTACGAGCAGTACTTC. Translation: CASSMLGTSGSYYEQYF.